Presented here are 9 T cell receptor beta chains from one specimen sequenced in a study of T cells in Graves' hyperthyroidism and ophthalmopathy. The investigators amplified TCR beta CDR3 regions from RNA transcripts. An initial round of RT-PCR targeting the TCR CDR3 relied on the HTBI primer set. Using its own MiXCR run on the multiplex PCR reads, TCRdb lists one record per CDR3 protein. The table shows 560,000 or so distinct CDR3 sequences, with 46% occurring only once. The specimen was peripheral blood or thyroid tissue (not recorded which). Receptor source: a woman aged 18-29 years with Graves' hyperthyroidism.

Here the CDR3 reads CASSSALGGPSGPQETQYF. The CDR3, as DNA: TGTGCCAGCAGCTCTGCTTTAGGCGGCCCTAGCGGGCCACAAGAGACCCAGTACTTC. This rearrangement joins TRBV7-4 to TRBJ2-5; the match to TRBD2 covers 8 bases. CDR1 and CDR2 from the germline V gene are SGHVT and SQSDAQ. The CDR3 has 19 residues. J was trimmed by 2 bases and V by 4 bases; bases with no gene match: 18.

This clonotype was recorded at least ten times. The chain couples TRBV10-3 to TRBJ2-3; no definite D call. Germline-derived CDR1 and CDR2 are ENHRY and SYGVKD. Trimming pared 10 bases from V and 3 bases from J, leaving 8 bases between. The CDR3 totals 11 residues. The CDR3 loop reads CASVATDTQYF. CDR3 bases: TGTGCCAGCGTGGCAACAGATACGCAGTATTTT.

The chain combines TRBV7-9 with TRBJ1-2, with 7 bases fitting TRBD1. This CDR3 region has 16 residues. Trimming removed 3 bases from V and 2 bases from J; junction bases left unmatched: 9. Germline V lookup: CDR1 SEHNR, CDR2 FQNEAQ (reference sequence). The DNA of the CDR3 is TGTGCCAGCAGCTTCGGACAGGCCGACAAAAACTATGGCTACACCTTC. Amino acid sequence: CASSFGQADKNYGYTF.

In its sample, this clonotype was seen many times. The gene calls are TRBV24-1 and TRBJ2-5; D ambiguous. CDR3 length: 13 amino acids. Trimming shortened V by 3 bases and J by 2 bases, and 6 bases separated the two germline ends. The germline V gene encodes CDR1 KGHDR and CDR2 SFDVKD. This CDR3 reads CATSDGQQETQYF. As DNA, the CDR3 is TGTGCCACCAGTGATGGTCAGCAAGAGACCCAGTACTTC.

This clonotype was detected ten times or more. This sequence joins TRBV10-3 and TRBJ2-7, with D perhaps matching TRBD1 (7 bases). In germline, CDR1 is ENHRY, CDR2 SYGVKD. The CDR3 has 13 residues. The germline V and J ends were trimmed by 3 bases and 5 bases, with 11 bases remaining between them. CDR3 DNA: TGTGCCATCAGTGAACAGGGGAGGCACGAGCAGTACTTC. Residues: CAISEQGRHEQYF.

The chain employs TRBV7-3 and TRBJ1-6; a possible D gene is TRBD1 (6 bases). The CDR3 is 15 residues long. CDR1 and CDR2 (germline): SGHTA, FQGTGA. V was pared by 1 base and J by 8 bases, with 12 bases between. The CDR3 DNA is TGTGCCAGCAGCTTAAGTCGGGGGGCGCATTCACCCCTCCACTTT. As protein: CASSLSRGAHSPLHF.

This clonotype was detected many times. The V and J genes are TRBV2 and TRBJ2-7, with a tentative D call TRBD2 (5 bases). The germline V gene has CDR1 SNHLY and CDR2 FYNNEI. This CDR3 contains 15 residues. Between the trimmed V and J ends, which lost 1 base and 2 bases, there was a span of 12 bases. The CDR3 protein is CASSEGPAEAYEQYF. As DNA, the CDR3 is TGTGCCAGCAGTGAAGGGCCAGCGGAGGCCTACGAGCAGTACTTC.

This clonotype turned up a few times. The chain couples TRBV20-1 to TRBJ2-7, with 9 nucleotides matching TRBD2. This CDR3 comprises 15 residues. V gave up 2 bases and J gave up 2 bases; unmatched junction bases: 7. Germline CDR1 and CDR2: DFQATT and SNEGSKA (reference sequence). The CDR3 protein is CSARPMSGRTYEQYF. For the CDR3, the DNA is TGCAGTGCTAGACCCATGAGCGGGAGGACCTACGAGCAGTACTTC.

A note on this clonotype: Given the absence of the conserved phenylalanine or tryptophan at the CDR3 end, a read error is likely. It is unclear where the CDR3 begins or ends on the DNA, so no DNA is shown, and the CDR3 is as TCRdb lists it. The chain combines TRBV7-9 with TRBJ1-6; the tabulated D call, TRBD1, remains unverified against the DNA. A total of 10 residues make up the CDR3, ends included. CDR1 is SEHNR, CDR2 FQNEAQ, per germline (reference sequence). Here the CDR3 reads CASSPQGLHS.